The clone carrying this T cell receptor (beta chain) was counted only a few times. Its antigen is undetermined. This specimen belongs to a study of post-analysis software for immune sequencing data. Included in the TCR beta cDNA libraries were unique molecular identifiers. TCRdb passed the PCR reads through MiXCR, listing each CDR3 protein once. The profile covers some 160,000 distinct CDR3 sequences, with about 34% appearing a single time and 28% taken by the ten largest. Study observations and caveats: Significantly lower normalized Chao1 diversity was found in patients with multiple sclerosis relative to controls.

Germline V gene data show CDR1 as SGHAT and CDR2 as FQDESV (reference sequence). The CDR3 has 14 residues. Germline trimming cut 6 bases from V and 5 bases from J; bases unmatched to any gene: 6. The rearrangement joins TRBV11-1 to TRBJ1-5; 8 nucleotides line up with TRBD1. The receptor was derived from a girl between 5 and 17 years old with multiple sclerosis. The source material was blood, sampled after autologous hematopoietic stem cell transplantation. CDR3 DNA sequence: TGTGCCAGCAGTTCCGGACAGGGCGATCAGCCCCAGCATTTT. Translated, it gives CASSSGQGDQPQHF.